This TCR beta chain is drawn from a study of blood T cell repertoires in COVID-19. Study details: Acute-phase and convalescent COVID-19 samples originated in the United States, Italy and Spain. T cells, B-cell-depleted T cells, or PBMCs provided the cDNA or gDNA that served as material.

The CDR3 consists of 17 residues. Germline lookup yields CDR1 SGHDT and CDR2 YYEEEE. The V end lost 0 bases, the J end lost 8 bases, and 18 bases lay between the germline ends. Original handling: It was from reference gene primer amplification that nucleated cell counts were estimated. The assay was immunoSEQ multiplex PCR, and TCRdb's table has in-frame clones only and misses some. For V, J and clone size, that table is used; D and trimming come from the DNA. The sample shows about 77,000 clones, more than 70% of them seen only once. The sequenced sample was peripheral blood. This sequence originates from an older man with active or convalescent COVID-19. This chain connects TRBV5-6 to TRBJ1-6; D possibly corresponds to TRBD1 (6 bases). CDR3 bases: TGTGCCAGCAGCTTGGAGCGACAGGATTACTCCCATTCACCCCTCCACTTT. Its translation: CASSLERQDYSHSPLHF. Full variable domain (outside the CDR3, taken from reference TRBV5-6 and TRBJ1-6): DAGVTQSPTHLIKTRGQQVTLRCSPKSGHDTVSWYQQALGQGPQFIFQYYEEEERQRGNFPDRFSGHQFPNYSSELNVNALLLGDSALYLCASSLERQDYSHSPLHFGNGTRLTVT.